This is a list of T cell receptor beta chains from one sample in a study of blood T cell repertoires in COVID-19. Sequencing used immunoSEQ multiplex PCR; TCRdb keeps in-frame clones, though not all of them. The repertoire consists of some 95,000 clones, with less than 85% occurring once and the leading ten covering 6% to 8.5%. What was sequenced was peripheral blood. The receptors were sampled from a man between 65 and 80 years old with acute or convalescent COVID-19. Both conserved end residues are part of each CDR3. Each record gives: V gene, J gene, D gene, clone size, CDR3 protein, CDR3 DNA. The D gene is left open where the match is weak. Part of the rows lack a size; the others show once, few, many or a class for expanded clones.

v_gene: TRBV6-6; j_gene: TRBJ1-1; d_gene: .; abundance: few; CDR3aa: CASSYSTSNTEAFF; CDR3nt: TGTGCCAGCAGTTACTCGACAAGTAACACTGAAGCTTTCTTT
v_gene: TRBV5-1; j_gene: TRBJ2-5; d_gene: .; abundance: .; CDR3aa: CASSERDQETQYF; CDR3nt: TGCGCCAGCTCAGAGCGGGACCAAGAGACCCAGTACTTC
v_gene: TRBV18; j_gene: TRBJ2-2; d_gene: .; abundance: few; CDR3aa: CASSRPTGRSSGELFF; CDR3nt: TGTGCCAGCTCACGCCCAACAGGGAGAAGTTCCGGGGAGCTGTTTTTT
v_gene: TRBV29-1; j_gene: TRBJ2-7; d_gene: TRBD2; abundance: few; CDR3aa: CSVDGVAGASYEQYF; CDR3nt: TGCAGCGTTGATGGAGTAGCGGGAGCCTCCTACGAGCAGTACTTC
v_gene: TRBV14; j_gene: TRBJ2-2; d_gene: .; abundance: once; CDR3aa: CASSSRSRDTFTGELFF; CDR3nt: TGTGCCAGCAGCTCCAGATCTAGGGACACCTTCACCGGGGAGCTGTTTTTT
v_gene: TRBV6-5; j_gene: TRBJ1-6; d_gene: .; abundance: .; CDR3aa: CASSLNSPLHF; CDR3nt: TGTGCCAGCAGTTTAAATTCACCCCTCCACTTT
v_gene: TRBV19; j_gene: TRBJ2-1; d_gene: .; abundance: once; CDR3aa: CATGGDRYNEQFF; CDR3nt: TGTGCCACCGGCGGGGATCGCTACAATGAGCAGTTCTTC
v_gene: TRBV6-5; j_gene: TRBJ1-1; d_gene: TRBD1; abundance: .; CDR3aa: CASKGQLNTEAFF; CDR3nt: TGTGCCAGCAAGGGACAGCTGAACACTGAAGCTTTCTTT
v_gene: TRBV7-9; j_gene: TRBJ1-5; d_gene: .; abundance: .; CDR3aa: CASSLQGNQPQHF; CDR3nt: TGTGCCAGCAGCTTACAGGGGAATCAGCCCCAGCATTTT
v_gene: TRBV28; j_gene: TRBJ2-3; d_gene: .; abundance: .; CDR3aa: CASSSRTDTQYF; CDR3nt: TGTGCCAGCTCCTCCCGCACAGATACGCAGTATTTT
v_gene: TRBV5-1; j_gene: TRBJ1-1; d_gene: TRBD1; abundance: .; CDR3aa: CASSLYTGGGFTEAFF; CDR3nt: TGCGCCAGCAGCTTGTATACAGGAGGGGGCTTCACTGAAGCTTTCTTT
v_gene: TRBV19; j_gene: TRBJ1-1; d_gene: TRBD1; abundance: .; CDR3aa: CASTRTGAMNTEAFF; CDR3nt: TGTGCCAGTACCCGGACAGGCGCCATGAACACTGAAGCTTTCTTT
v_gene: TRBV29-1; j_gene: TRBJ1-5; d_gene: TRBD1; abundance: .; CDR3aa: CSVDPLDRVNQPQHF; CDR3nt: TGCAGCGTTGATCCCCTCGACAGGGTTAATCAGCCCCAGCATTTT
v_gene: TRBV5-5; j_gene: TRBJ1-6; d_gene: TRBD1; abundance: .; CDR3aa: CASSWTGDNSPLHF; CDR3nt: TGTGCCAGCAGCTGGACAGGCGATAATTCACCCCTCCACTTT